This TCR beta chain was captured in a study of cytomegalovirus exposure and HLA in healthy donors (dated by TCRdb to the late 2010s). Study-wide context: An earlier analysis of roughly 500 of the donors reported about 260 Gb of sequence data and around 120 million unique TCR beta sequences obtained from 150 million to 200 million T cells. The genetic ancestry cluster associated with self-reported Caucasian donors included 65% to 90% of the 300 to 400 genotyped donors. The number of donors typed differed by locus, with 629-630 for A, B, C, DRB1 and DQB1, more than 500 for DQA1, 600 to 610 for DPA1, and some 450 for DPB1. Roughly 300 gigabases of sequencing data and around 88 million unique TCR sequences made up an early release that covered nearly 650 HLA-typed donors. Donor age, sex, ethnicity and CMV serostatus were collected together with the repertoire data. All discovery cohort repertoires had been generated using a single sequencing platform. The later analysis used no new phenotypic data to find candidate immune exposures, relying instead on TCR beta sequences and their occurrence across donors. To study patterns of TCR occurrence, a later analysis re-analyzed previously published TCR beta repertoires from just over 650 donors and added high-resolution HLA genotyping. Across 398 genotyped donors of the cohort, an average of about 240,000 unique TCR beta nucleotide sequences per donor were sequenced, and approximately 19% of those sequences were non-productive. To predict cytomegalovirus infection status, the study brought together high-throughput TCR immunosequencing, statistical association of individual TCRs with disease status, and machine learning. The study used immunosequencing to profile the T cell repertoires of 666 subjects and linked those repertoires to cytomegalovirus serostatus. The study aimed to test whether cataloging public T cell receptors could reveal signatures of past pathogen exposure. An earlier analysis of roughly 600 of the donors used high-throughput TCR beta sequencing to judge whether each TCR beta V gene segment behaved as functional or pseudogenic. A handful of DR-DQ haplotypes were treated as single units for association and clustering because of strong linkage in the cohort. HLA typing included class I and class II loci at four-digit resolution. Besides the first cohort of 666 subjects, a separate validation cohort made up of some 110 different subjects was used. A later genetic analysis used genome-wide SNP genotypes for about 65% of the roughly 670 donors, treating that subset as a discovery cohort.

In the case of this clone: Which antigen it targets is not known.

Study-wide findings and limitations: In a later analysis, TCR association rates were found to vary across HLA loci, with the most associated TCRs seen for DRB1 alleles and the fewest for HLA-C alleles. Because counts were too low, approximately 15 rarely observed V segments, including chromosome 9 orphons, were excluded from the earlier analysis of around 590 of the donors. Cytomegalovirus status was reported to be diagnosed by the classifier with high specificity and sensitivity in both the original and validation cohorts. The only immune exposure information available for the cohort was CMV serostatus. In a later genetic analysis, fewer N-insertions in productive TCRs were reported among donors in an Asian-associated ancestry cluster than the roughly 700-donor mean. The study gave a list of 150 to 200 TCR beta chains associated with cytomegalovirus. Linkage disequilibrium might explain the correlated functional status among segregating V segments, but an unknown experimental factor could not be ruled out. A further reported finding was that TCR beta sequences accurately predicted the HLA-A and HLA-B alleles for most subjects in the first cohort. In a later analysis, HLA-associated TCR beta chains were found to be more clonally expanded and to have lower generation probabilities than equally common non-associated chains. Some IMGT-functional V segments, including TRBV6-2 and TRBV6-3, could not be distinguished by the 87-base-pair reads and were therefore excluded. In a later analysis, some 17,000 TCR beta sequences were associated with specific HLA alleles at a false discovery rate of 0.05. The presence/absence analyses assumed that sequencing depth was roughly uniform across donors, and that assumption may not be true. An association between a missense DCLRE1C variant and V-gene and J-gene trimming of TCR beta chains was found in a later genetic analysis and replicated in an independent cohort. It was suggested by the authors that the approach could potentially be generalized to other disease states and immunological phenotypes. This cohort had only TCR beta chains sequenced, and the lack of alpha or paired-chain data limited which features could be detected. Across donors, most TCR sequences were observed very rarely, whereas some public TCRs were present in many individuals. Three of the identified cytomegalovirus-associated TCR beta chains were confirmed in vitro to be specific for cytomegalovirus antigens. A group of highly shared sequence variants was considered likely to be a technical artifact of the sequencing pipeline. Most CMV-associated TCR beta chains appeared to be HLA-restricted in a later analysis, and the HLA associations seemed to be driven largely by CMV exposure. In a later analysis, several top co-occurrence clusters were reported to appear linked to parvovirus B19, influenza, CMV and Epstein-Barr virus. Strong co-occurrence of HLA alleles, especially DR and DQ, made assigning TCR associations to individual alleles difficult. In an earlier analysis of about 540 of the donors, most TCR beta V segments were observed in productive rearrangements about 90% or about 30% of the time, broadly matching IMGT annotations. Because some donors lacked HLA typing at each locus, the association tests relied only on the typed subset.

Preparation of the library involved the immunoSEQ multiplex PCR assay. For the multiplex PCR, a mixture combining 60 forward primers for TCR Vbeta segments and 13 reverse primers for TCR Jbeta segments was used. The CDR3 region of rearranged TCR beta genes was amplified from genomic DNA by a multiplex PCR assay. The amplified TCR beta libraries were sequenced on the Illumina HiSeq System as 87-base-pair reads. The original methods were these. Across the 500 to 750 repertoires, a later analysis counted approximately 75 million unique TCR beta chains, roughly 11 million of which were shared by at least two donors. Raw reads were error-corrected and collapsed into unique sequences by a nearest-neighbor algorithm in which closely related sequences were merged to remove PCR and sequencing errors. CDR3 sequences were aligned to IMGT reference sequences to assign V, D and J gene segments. For a sequence to be retained, at least a six-nucleotide match to both a V gene segment and a J gene segment was required. A rearrangement was called productive if the CDR3 had no stop codons and remained in frame with V and J, and every other rearrangement was called non-productive. Following IMGT convention, CDR3 was defined as the stretch from the second conserved V-encoded cysteine up to the conserved J-encoded phenylalanine. The earlier analysis of about 610 of the donors excluded sequences that lacked an unambiguous match to a single V gene segment. An earlier analysis of a few hundred of the donors called V segments functional above 56.7% productive rearrangements and segregating when the between-donor standard deviation exceeded 5%. A statistical classification framework was developed to diagnose cytomegalovirus status using the catalog of TCR beta chain sequences. In a later analysis, V and J genes were assigned by comparing TCR nucleotide sequences against IMGT/GENE-DB human TR gene sequences. The TCRdist pipeline was used in a later analysis to assign CDR3 sequences and most-parsimonious VDJ recombination scenarios. In a later analysis, each TCR beta chain was defined by its CDR3 amino acid sequence together with its V-gene family, and reads lacking a unique V-gene family were excluded. A later analysis removed 550 to 700 highly shared, low-generation-probability nucleotide sequences to deal with suspected cross-contamination and a sequencing artifact. In a later analysis, a clonal expansion index for each public chain was calculated from normalized within-repertoire ranks of inferred template counts. In a later analysis, generation probabilities were computed using a VDJ recombination model fitted to out-of-frame rearrangements, and the results were checked against IGoR. Hypergeometric tests were used in a later analysis to score TCR-TCR, TCR-HLA and TCR-CMV co-occurrence, with a repertoire-size bias correction applied to the TCR pairs. False discovery rates were estimated in a later analysis by permuting HLA or CMV assignments 20 times. In a later analysis, co-occurring TCRs were grouped using DBSCAN, and TCRdist sequence similarity was added for clustering within HLA-allele-positive subsets. For co-occurrence clustering, repertoires with fewer than 30,000 or more than 120,000 public chains were excluded, along with five repertoires with anomalous nucleotide sharing. TCRdb mirrors the immuneACCESS table, restricted to in-frame sequences. Some clones are absent from its copies; in checked studies, under half trace to an unresolved V gene, and the reason for the others is unknown. That table is the source of V, J and clone size, and D and trimming were worked out from the DNA. This sample's clone table shows 200,000 or so clones. 1.1% of the sample comes from the top ten.

In total, over 600 healthy bone marrow donors made up the cohort. All cohort members were sampled while nominally healthy, although unrecorded immune exposures were likely present. The donor was CMV seropositive and belonged to the group of 250 to 300 seropositive cohort members. Every donor gave a peripheral blood sample, and the peripheral blood mononuclear cells from that sample were used for TCR beta sequencing. The Qiagen DNeasy Blood Extraction Kit was used to extract genomic DNA from the blood cell samples. The CDR3 spans 15 residues, from the cysteine through the phenylalanine. This entry keeps only the CDR3 DNA: 45 bases, framed from base 1. V lost 5 bases and J lost 4 bases; the stretch between them is 16 bases long. The germline V gene (reference sequence) specifies MNHEY as CDR1 and SMNVEV as CDR2.

This clonotype originated in a girl aged 2-9 years in good health and CMV-seropositive. Sequenced input: PBMCs. The receptor chain draws on TRBV27 and TRBJ2-3; the best D guess is TRBD2, with 6 bases matching. The DNA sequence is as follows: TGTGCCAGCAGTCCGGGGGAATGGGCTGCAGATACGCAGTATTTT. This is translated as CASSPGEWAADTQYF.